This T cell receptor (beta chain) was obtained from a study of blood T cells in healthy people across ages. Worth noting for this clonotype: What it binds is unknown.

Healthy Caucasian individuals from Russia aged about 6 to 95 were enrolled as donors. Whole-study findings and limits: Among T cells, TCR beta diversity per million cells dropped roughly linearly as age rose. Naive T cell percentage by flow cytometry tracked strongly with beta diversity. Shifts in expanded clonotypes may have been confounded by donor CMV status, which was unknown.

The germline gives CDR1 MNHEY, CDR2 SMNVEV (reference sequence). V lost 2 bases and J lost 7; bases outside the gene matches: 6. CDR3 length: 15 residues. Using a J-beta primer mix together with a sample-barcoded 5' primer, a second PCR was run for roughly 6 to 12 cycles. TCRdb recomputed calls from the 5' RACE reads with MiXCR, one row per CDR3 protein. The sample lists approximately 800,000 distinct CDR3 sequences, 60% to 80% occurring once. The sample consisted of blood. J is TRBJ2-1 and V is TRBV27; 9 bases map to TRBD2. The origin of this receptor is a man aged 25-45 years in good health. The CDR3 nucleotides read TGTGCCAGCAGTTTAGGGTTAGCGGGGGAGAATGAGCAGTTCTTC. Its protein is CASSLGLAGENEQFF.